The rows below give T cell receptor beta chains drawn from one sample of a study of blood T cell repertoires in COVID-19. Sequenced by immunoSEQ multiplex PCR; TCRdb stores in-frame clones only, minus some. The sample consists of approximately 170,000 clones, more than 75% of them appearing once. Material for sequencing was peripheral blood. The receptor source for this set is a woman of 80 years or more with COVID-19, enrolled during active disease. Both conserved end residues are part of each CDR3. D genes are given only for firm matches. Clone size is given for some rows only: seen once, a few or many times, or a class if the clone is expanded.

TRBD1	TRBV18	TRBJ1-4	16	.	TGTGCCAGCTCACCCACCTACAGGGGCGCAGGTGAAAAACTGTTTTTT	CASSPTYRGAGEKLFF
.	TRBV20-1	TRBJ1-2	13	.	TGCAGTGCTAGTAATGGTCGGGGGTATGGCTACACCTTC	CSASNGRGYGYTF
.	TRBV12-3/TRBV12-4	TRBJ2-5	13	.	TGTGCCAGCAGGCTAACAGGGCTCGAGACCCAGTACTTC	CASRLTGLETQYF
.	TRBV7-2	TRBJ2-1	16	.	TGTGCCAGCAGCCACCCCCCAGGGGGACTTTACAATGAGCAGTTCTTC	CASSHPPGGLYNEQFF
TRBD1	TRBV7-3	TRBJ1-1	14	few	TGTGCCAGCAGCGCTACAGGGGAAAACACTGAAGCTTTCTTT	CASSATGENTEAFF
.	TRBV28	TRBJ1-1	12	.	TGTGCCAGCAGTTCAATCGACAGGAATACTTTCTTT	CASSSIDRNTFF
.	TRBV9	TRBJ2-7	14	.	TGTGCCAGCAGCTCACAGGGTCGGTCCTACGAGCAGTACTTC	CASSSQGRSYEQYF
.	TRBV6-5	TRBJ1-1	15	.	TGTGCCAGCAGTTACGGCCAGGGCGTGAACACTGAAGCTTTCTTT	CASSYGQGVNTEAFF
TRBD1	TRBV6-5	TRBJ1-6	15	few	TGTGCCAGCAGTATTTACCCAGGGGGCAGTTCACCCCTCCACTTT	CASSIYPGGSSPLHF
TRBD1	TRBV2	TRBJ1-6	15	.	TGTGCCAGCAGCCGGGACAGAACTAATAATTCACCCCTCCACTTT	CASSRDRTNNSPLHF
TRBD1	TRBV3-1/TRBV3-2	TRBJ1-6	14	.	TGTGCCAGCAGCCACGGGCAGGGGGCTTCACCCCTCCACTTT	CASSHGQGASPLHF
TRBD1	TRBV4-3	TRBJ1-6	16	.	TGCGCCAGCAGCCGAACCCAGGGGGCTAAAAATTCACCCCTCCACTTT	CASSRTQGAKNSPLHF
.	TRBV6-1	TRBJ1-5	13	.	TGTGCCAGCAGTGAGGCAGGGGTTCAGCCCCAGCATTTT	CASSEAGVQPQHF
TRBD1	TRBV28	TRBJ1-5	16	.	TGTGCCAGCAGTACTTCCGGGACAGGGTATAATCAGCCCCAGCATTTT	CASSTSGTGYNQPQHF
TRBD1	TRBV5-1	TRBJ1-1	16	.	TGCGCCAGCAGTCGAGGGACAGGGGGCGTTATTCCTGAAGCTTTCTTT	CASSRGTGGVIPEAFF
.	TRBV9	TRBJ2-5	15	.	TGTGCCAGCAACAAGGGGGATAGGACATTAGAGACCCAGTACTTC	CASNKGDRTLETQYF
.	TRBV3-1/TRBV3-2	TRBJ2-6	17	.	TGTGCCAGCAGCCAAGGTCTACAGGGCGCTGGGGCCAACGTCCTGACTTTC	CASSQGLQGAGANVLTF
TRBD1	TRBV7-9	TRBJ1-1	14	.	TGTGCCAGCAGCTTGACAGGGGCGAACACTGAAGCTTTCTTT	CASSLTGANTEAFF
.	TRBV19	TRBJ1-3	16	.	TGTGCCAGTAGTGGCAACTCGGGAGGAACTGGAAACACCATATATTTT	CASSGNSGGTGNTIYF
.	TRBV7-3	TRBJ1-1	14	.	TGTGCCAGCAGCTCCGGAGGGTCGGGCACTGAAGCTTTCTTT	CASSSGGSGTEAFF
TRBD2	TRBV2	TRBJ2-5	15	.	TGTGCCAGCAGAGGACTAGCGGATAACCAAGAGACCCAGTACTTC	CASRGLADNQETQYF
.	TRBV5-1	TRBJ1-2	13	.	TGCGCCAGCAGCTTGGAGGGGGTACGAGGCTACACCTTC	CASSLEGVRGYTF
.	TRBV25-1	TRBJ1-3	14	medium-sized	TGTGCCAGCACTTCGGACAGCTCTGGAAACACCATATATTTT	CASTSDSSGNTIYF
.	TRBV19	TRBJ2-7	14	.	TGTGCCAGTAGTTTCCTAGACAGGACCTACGAGCAGTACTTC	CASSFLDRTYEQYF